The text below deals with one TCR beta chain. Its antigen remains unknown. The data belong to a study of T cell repertoires in cytomegalovirus infection. The CDR3 sequence is 14 residues long. Deletions cut 7 bases from V and 9 bases from J, with 19 bases between. TCRdb reprocessed the reads via MiXCR and lists one record per CDR3 protein. In the table there are fewer than 1,000,000 distinct CDR3 sequences, about a third of which are singletons. The V and J genes are TRBV12-3 or TRBV12-4 and TRBJ2-1; D tentatively reads TRBD1 or TRBD2 (5 bases each). Here the sequenced sample was cultured CD8+ T cells from PBMCs, taken from culture after CMV antigen stimulation. This clonotype was obtained from a human donor in good health (CMV status not recorded). Some clones in this sample may be carry-over from other donors' samples. CDR3 DNA: TGTGCCAGCACCCTGGACCTGGGGGATCTTGAGCAGTTCTTC. Amino acid sequence: CASTLDLGDLEQFF.